Listed below are T cell receptor beta chains from one sample, sequenced in a study of technical replicates of blood from a handful of donors. The protocol was immunoSEQ multiplex PCR, while the TCRdb copy is restricted to in-frame clones and leaves out a portion. The sample holds about 68,000 clones; roughly 97% are singletons and the top ten take approximately 0.26%. The sample consisted of T cells isolated from PBMCs. The receptors derive from a human donor in good health. CDR3s include the opening cysteine and the closing phenylalanine or tryptophan. The order of the fields is clone size, CDR3 length, V gene, J gene, D gene, CDR3 protein, CDR3 DNA. The D gene is left open where the match is weak. Some rows have no size entry. The others give once, few or many, or a class for an expanded clone.

NA	12	TRBV29-1	TRBJ2-7	NA	CSVEGTFYEQYF	TGCAGCGTTGAAGGGACATTCTACGAGCAGTACTTC
NA	12	TRBV21-1	TRBJ1-5	NA	CASSKGDQPQHF	TGTGCCAGCAGCAAAGGCGATCAGCCCCAGCATTTT
NA	14	TRBV7-2	TRBJ1-2	NA	CASSLVERLYGYTF	TGTGCCAGCAGCTTAGTCGAGCGGCTCTATGGCTACACCTTC
NA	15	TRBV13	TRBJ2-7	TRBD1	CASSAKGTGIVEQYF	TGTGCCAGCAGCGCCAAAGGGACAGGGATCGTCGAGCAGTACTTC
NA	13	TRBV6-6	TRBJ1-5	NA	CASSGQTYQPQHF	TGTGCCAGCAGCGGACAGACCTATCAGCCCCAGCATTTT
NA	13	TRBV29-1	TRBJ1-2	NA	CSVDRVGGQGYTF	TGCAGCGTTGATCGCGTCGGGGGGCAAGGCTACACCTTC
once	11	TRBV10-2	TRBJ2-1	NA	CASSASNEQFF	TGCGCCAGCAGTGCCAGCAATGAGCAGTTCTTC
NA	12	TRBV6-7	TRBJ2-7	TRBD1	CASRDRGGEQYF	TGTGCCAGCAGAGACAGGGGGGGCGAGCAGTACTTC
NA	12	TRBV27	TRBJ2-7	NA	CASSTLNSEQYF	TGTGCCAGCAGTACCCTAAATAGCGAGCAGTACTTC
NA	13	TRBV5-1	TRBJ2-7	NA	CASSLTGAYEQYF	TGCGCCAGCAGCTTGACAGGTGCCTACGAGCAGTACTTC
NA	17	TRBV28	TRBJ1-5	NA	CASSLPAFDSSNQPQHF	TGTGCCAGCAGTCTTCCAGCCTTCGACTCTAGCAATCAGCCCCAGCATTTT
NA	15	TRBV13	TRBJ2-3	NA	CASSPNGGWQSPQYF	TGTGCCAGCAGCCCGAACGGCGGGTGGCAGAGTCCGCAGTATTTT
NA	15	TRBV28	TRBJ1-2	TRBD1	CASSRGDRGAYGYTF	TGTGCCAGCAGTCGGGGAGACAGGGGGGCCTATGGCTACACCTTC
NA	15	TRBV6-5	TRBJ2-7	NA	CASSYRGGVSYEQYF	TGTGCCAGCAGTTACCGTGGGGGCGTTTCCTACGAGCAGTACTTC
NA	11	TRBV6-5	TRBJ2-5	NA	CASATLETQYF	TGTGCCAGCGCAACATTAGAGACCCAGTACTTC
NA	14	TRBV19	TRBJ1-1	TRBD1	CASSMGQESTEAFF	TGTGCCAGTAGTATGGGACAGGAGTCCACTGAAGCTTTCTTT
NA	15	TRBV28	TRBJ1-2	NA	CASSLRSGSSGGYTF	TGTGCCAGCAGTTTACGGTCAGGTTCCTCAGGGGGCTACACCTTC
NA	16	TRBV4-3	TRBJ2-7	TRBD1	CASSQDPGTGIYEQYF	TGCGCCAGCAGCCAAGATCCGGGGACAGGGATCTACGAGCAGTACTTC
NA	14	TRBV5-1	TRBJ1-1	NA	CASSSYRLNTEAFF	TGCGCCAGCAGTTCTTACAGGCTGAACACTGAAGCTTTCTTT
NA	11	TRBV15	TRBJ2-1	NA	CATSIINEQFF	TGTGCCACCAGCATAATCAATGAGCAGTTCTTC
NA	13	TRBV7-9	TRBJ2-7	TRBD2	CASSPSGTYEQYF	TGTGCCAGCAGCCCTAGCGGAACCTACGAGCAGTACTTC
NA	13	TRBV6-6	TRBJ2-5	NA	CASSSTRWETQYF	TGTGCCAGCAGTTCGACTAGATGGGAGACCCAGTACTTC
NA	10	TRBV29-1	TRBJ1-1	NA	CSVESGGEVF	TGCAGCGTTGAGTCTGGCGGGGAGGTCTTT
NA	15	TRBV19	TRBJ1-5	NA	CASSTTGGPNQPQHF	TGTGCCAGTAGTACGACAGGTGGGCCCAATCAGCCCCAGCATTTT
once	18	TRBV4-2	TRBJ2-3	NA	CASSHPLRGGSFHDTQYF	TGTGCCAGCAGCCACCCTCTCAGGGGCGGGAGTTTTCATGATACGCAGTATTTT
NA	14	TRBV6-5	TRBJ1-1	TRBD1	CASKLGQGGTEAFF	TGTGCCAGCAAGCTGGGACAGGGGGGAACTGAAGCTTTCTTT
NA	14	TRBV15	TRBJ1-5	NA	CATSIVLGNQPQHF	TGTGCCACCAGCATTGTCCTCGGCAATCAGCCCCAGCATTTT
NA	13	TRBV15	TRBJ2-1	TRBD2	CAAGTSALNEQFF	TGTGCCGCGGGGACTAGCGCGCTCAATGAGCAGTTCTTC
NA	16	TRBV5-6	TRBJ2-7	TRBD2	CASSFFGSGGSYEQYF	TGTGCCAGCAGCTTTTTTGGGAGCGGGGGCTCCTACGAGCAGTACTTC
few	11	TRBV6-1	TRBJ2-7	NA	CASSDTYEQYF	TGTGCCAGCAGTGACACCTACGAGCAGTACTTC
NA	15	TRBV28	TRBJ1-5	NA	CASSFPGISNQPQHF	TGTGCCAGCAGTTTTCCAGGGATCAGCAATCAGCCCCAGCATTTT
NA	14	TRBV9	TRBJ1-1	NA	CASSVGGGTTEAFF	TGTGCCAGCAGCGTAGGGGGGGGGACGACTGAAGCTTTCTTT
NA	15	TRBV6-5	TRBJ2-7	TRBD2	CASSYSREASYEQYF	TGTGCCAGCAGTTACTCCCGGGAGGCCTCCTACGAGCAGTACTTC
NA	19	TRBV27	TRBJ2-5	TRBD1	CASSLSGDRTGSSQETQYF	TGTGCCAGCAGTTTATCAGGGGACAGGACTGGGAGCTCGCAAGAGACCCAGTACTTC
NA	15	TRBV2	TRBJ2-3	TRBD2	CASRHRSGSGDTQYF	TGTGCCAGCAGACATAGGAGCGGGAGCGGTGATACGCAGTATTTT
NA	14	TRBV5-1	TRBJ2-3	TRBD2	CASSMWREENTQYF	TGCGCCAGCAGCATGTGGCGGGAGGAAAATACGCAGTATTTT